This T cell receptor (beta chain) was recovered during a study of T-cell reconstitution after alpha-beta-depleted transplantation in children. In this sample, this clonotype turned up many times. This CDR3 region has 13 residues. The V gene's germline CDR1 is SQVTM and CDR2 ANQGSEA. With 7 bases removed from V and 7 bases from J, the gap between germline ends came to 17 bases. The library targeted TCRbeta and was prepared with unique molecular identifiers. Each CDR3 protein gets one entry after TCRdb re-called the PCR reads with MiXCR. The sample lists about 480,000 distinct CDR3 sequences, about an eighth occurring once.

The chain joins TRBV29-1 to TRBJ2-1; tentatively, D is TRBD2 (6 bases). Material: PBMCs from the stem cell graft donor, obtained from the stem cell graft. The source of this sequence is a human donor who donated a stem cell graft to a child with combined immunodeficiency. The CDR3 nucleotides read TGCAGCGGGCCCCGGGGGTCAGGAAATGAGCAGTTCTTC. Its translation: CSGPRGSGNEQFF.